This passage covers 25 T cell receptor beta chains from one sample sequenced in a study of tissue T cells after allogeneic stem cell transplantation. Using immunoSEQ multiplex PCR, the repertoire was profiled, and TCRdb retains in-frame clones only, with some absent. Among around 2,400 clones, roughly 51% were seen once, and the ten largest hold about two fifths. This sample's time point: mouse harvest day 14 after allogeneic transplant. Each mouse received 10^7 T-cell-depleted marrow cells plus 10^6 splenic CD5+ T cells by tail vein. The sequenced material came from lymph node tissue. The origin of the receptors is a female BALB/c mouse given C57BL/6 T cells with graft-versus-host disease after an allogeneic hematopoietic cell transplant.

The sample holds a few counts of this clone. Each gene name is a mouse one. CDR3 amino acids: CAAGLGTYEQYF. The covered CDR3 bases are TGTGCCGCGGGACTGGGGACCTATGAACAGTAC. The V and J genes are TRBV13-3 and TRBJ2-7, with 10 positions matching TRBD2. The CDR3 extends 1 residue past the end of the read, so its final part is completed from the germline J gene. The germline V gene encodes CDR1 NNHDY and CDR2 SYVADS. The V segment lost 10 bases and the J segment 2 bases; nucleotides outside the gene matches: 3. The CDR3 loop spans 12 amino acids.

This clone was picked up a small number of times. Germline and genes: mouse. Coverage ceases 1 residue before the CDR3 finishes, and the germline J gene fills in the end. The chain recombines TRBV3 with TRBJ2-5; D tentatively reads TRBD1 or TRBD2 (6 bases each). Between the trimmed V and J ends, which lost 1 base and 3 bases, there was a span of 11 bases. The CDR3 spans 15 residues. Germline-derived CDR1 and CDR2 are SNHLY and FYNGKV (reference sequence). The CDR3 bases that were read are TGTGCCAGCAGCTTAGGGGGGCGCCGGCAAGACACCCAGTAC. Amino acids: CASSLGGRRQDTQY. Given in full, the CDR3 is CASSLGGRRQDTQYF.

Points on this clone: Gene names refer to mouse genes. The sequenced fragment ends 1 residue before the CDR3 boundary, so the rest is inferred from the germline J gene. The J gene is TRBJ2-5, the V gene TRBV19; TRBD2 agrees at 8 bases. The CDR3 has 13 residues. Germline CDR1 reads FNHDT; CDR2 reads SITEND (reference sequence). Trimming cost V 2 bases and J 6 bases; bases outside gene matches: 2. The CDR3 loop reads CASSIRTGDTQYF. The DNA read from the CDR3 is TGTGCCAGCAGTATCCGGACTGGGGACACCCAGTAC. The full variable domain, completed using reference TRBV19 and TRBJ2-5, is GGIITQTPKFLIGQEGQKLTLKCQQNFNHDTMYWYRQDSGKGLRLIYYSITENDLQKGDLSEGYDASREKKSSFSLTVTSAQKNEMAVFLCASSIRTGDTQYFGPGTRLLVL.

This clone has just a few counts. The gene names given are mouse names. The CDR3 sequence: CASSRLGGSETLYF. Partial CDR3 DNA: TGTGCTAGCAGTAGATTGGGGGGGTCAGAAACGCTGTAT. This sequence joins TRBV17 and TRBJ2-3; 8 bases are shared with TRBD2. The read gets to within 1 residue of the CDR3 end, and the germline J gene fills in the rest. V lost 2 bases to trimming and J lost 4 bases; unmatched junction nucleotides: 2. The CDR3 has 14 residues. In germline, CDR1 is MNHDT, CDR2 YYDKIL.

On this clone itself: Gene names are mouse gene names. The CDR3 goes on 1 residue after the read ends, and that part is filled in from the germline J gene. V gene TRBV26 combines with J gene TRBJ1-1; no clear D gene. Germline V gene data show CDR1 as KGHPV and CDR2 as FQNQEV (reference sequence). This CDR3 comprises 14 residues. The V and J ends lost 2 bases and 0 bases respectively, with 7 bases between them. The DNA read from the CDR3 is TGTGCCAGCAGTCTGCTCACTGCAAACACAGAAGTCTTC. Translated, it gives CASSLLTANTEVF. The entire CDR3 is CASSLLTANTEVFF.

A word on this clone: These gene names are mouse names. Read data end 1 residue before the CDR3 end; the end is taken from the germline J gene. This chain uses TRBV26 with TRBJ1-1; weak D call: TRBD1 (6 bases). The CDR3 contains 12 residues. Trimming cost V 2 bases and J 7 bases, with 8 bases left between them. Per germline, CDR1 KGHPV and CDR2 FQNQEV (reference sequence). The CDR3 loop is CASSLGGLEVFF. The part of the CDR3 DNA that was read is TGTGCCAGCAGTCTGGGGGGGCTAGAAGTCTTC.

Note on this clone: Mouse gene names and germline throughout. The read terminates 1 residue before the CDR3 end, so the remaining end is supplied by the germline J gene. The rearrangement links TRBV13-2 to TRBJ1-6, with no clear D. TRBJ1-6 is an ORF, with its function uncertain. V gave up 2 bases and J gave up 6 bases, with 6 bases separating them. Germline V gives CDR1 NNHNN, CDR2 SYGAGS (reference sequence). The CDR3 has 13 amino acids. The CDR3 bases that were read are TGTGCCAGCGGTGAACGGGGTAATTCGCCCCTCTAC. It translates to CASGERGNSPLY. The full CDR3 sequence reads CASGERGNSPLYF.

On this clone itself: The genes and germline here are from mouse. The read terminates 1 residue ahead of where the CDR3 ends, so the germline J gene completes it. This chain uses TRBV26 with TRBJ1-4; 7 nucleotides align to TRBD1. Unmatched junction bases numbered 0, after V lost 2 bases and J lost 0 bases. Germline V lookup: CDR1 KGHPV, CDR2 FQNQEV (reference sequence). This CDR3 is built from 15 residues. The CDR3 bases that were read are TGTGCCAGCAGTCTGGGGACAGTTTCCAACGAAAGATTATTT. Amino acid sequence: CASSLGTVSNERLF. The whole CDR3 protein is CASSLGTVSNERLFF.

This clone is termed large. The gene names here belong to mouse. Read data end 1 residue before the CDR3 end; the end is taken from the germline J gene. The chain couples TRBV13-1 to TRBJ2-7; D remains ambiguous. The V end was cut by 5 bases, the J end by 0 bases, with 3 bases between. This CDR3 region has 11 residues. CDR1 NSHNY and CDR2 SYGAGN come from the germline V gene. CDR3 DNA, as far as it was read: TGTGCCAGCAGGCTCTCCTATGAACAGTAC. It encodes CASRLSYEQY. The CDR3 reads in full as CASRLSYEQYF.

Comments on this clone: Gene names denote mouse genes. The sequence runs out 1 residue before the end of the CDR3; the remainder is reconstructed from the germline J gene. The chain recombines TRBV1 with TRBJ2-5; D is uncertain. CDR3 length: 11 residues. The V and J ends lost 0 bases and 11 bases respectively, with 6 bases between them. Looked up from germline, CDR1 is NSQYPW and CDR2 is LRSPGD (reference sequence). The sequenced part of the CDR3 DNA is TGCACCTGCAGTGCAGAGGCGGTCCAGTAC. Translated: CTCSAEAVQY. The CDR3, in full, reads CTCSAEAVQYF.

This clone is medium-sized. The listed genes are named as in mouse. The sequenced CDR3 bases are TGTGCCAGCAGTATGGGGGTTGCTGAGCAGTTC. It yields the protein CASSMGVAEQF. Given in full, the CDR3 is CASSMGVAEQFF. The V gene is TRBV19, the J gene TRBJ2-1, with D perhaps TRBD1 or TRBD2 (5 bases each). The read stops 1 residue short of the end of the CDR3; the missing end is completed from the germline J gene. Trimming took off 2 bases at V and 6 bases at J, with 6 bases between the two ends. CDR1 FNHDT and CDR2 SITEND come from the germline V gene (reference sequence). The CDR3 consists of 12 residues.

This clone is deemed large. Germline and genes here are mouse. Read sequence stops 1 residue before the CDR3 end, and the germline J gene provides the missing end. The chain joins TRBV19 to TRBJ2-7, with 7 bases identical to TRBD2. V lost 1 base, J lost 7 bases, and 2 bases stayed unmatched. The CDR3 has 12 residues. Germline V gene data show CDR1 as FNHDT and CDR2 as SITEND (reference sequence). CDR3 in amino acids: CASSIWGDEQYF. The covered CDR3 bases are TGTGCCAGCAGTATATGGGGGGACGAACAGTAC.

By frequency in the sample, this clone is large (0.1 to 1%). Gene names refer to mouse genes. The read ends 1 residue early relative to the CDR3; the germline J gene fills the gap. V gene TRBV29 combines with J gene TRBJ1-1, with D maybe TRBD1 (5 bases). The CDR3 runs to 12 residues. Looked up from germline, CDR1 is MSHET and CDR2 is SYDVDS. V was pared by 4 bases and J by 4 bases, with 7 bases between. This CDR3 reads CASSSGTTEVFF. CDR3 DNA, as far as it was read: TGTGCTAGCAGTTCCGGGACCACAGAAGTCTTC.

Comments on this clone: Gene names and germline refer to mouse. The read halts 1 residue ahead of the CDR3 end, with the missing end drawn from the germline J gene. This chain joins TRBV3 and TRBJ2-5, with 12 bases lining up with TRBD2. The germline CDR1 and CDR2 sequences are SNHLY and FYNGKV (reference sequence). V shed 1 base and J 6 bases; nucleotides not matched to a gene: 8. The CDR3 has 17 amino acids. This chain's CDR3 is CASSLEGTGGRGDTQYF. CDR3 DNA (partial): TGTGCCAGCAGCTTAGAGGGGACTGGGGGGCGCGGGGACACCCAGTAC.

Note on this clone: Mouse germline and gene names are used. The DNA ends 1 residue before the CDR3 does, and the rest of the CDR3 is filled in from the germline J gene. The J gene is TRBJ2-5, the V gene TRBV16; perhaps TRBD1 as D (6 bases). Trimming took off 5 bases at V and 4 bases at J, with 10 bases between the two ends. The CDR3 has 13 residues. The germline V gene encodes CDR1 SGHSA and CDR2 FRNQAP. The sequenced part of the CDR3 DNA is TGTGCAAGCAGCCCCGGGACAAAAGACACCCAGTAC. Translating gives CASSPGTKDTQY. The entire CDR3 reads CASSPGTKDTQYF.

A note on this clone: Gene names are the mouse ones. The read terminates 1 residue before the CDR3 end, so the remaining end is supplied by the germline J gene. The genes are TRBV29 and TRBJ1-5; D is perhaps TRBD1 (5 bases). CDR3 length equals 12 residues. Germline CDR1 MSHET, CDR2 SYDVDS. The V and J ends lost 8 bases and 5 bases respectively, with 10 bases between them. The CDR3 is CASGRDHQAPLF. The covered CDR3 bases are TGTGCTAGCGGCCGGGACCACCAGGCTCCGCTT.

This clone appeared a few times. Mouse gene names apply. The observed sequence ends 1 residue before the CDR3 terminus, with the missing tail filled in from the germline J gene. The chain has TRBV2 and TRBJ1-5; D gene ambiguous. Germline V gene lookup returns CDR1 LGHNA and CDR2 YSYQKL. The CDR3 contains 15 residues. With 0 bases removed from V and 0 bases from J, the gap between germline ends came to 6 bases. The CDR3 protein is CASSQDGHNNQAPLF. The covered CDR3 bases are TGTGCCAGCAGCCAAGACGGCCATAACAACCAGGCTCCGCTT.

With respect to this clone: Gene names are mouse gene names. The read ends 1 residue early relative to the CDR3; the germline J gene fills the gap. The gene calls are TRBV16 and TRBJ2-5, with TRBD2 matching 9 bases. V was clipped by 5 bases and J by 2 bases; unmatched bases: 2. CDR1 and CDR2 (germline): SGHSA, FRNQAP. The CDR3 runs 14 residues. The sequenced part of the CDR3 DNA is TGTGCAAGCAGCCTGACTGGGGGCCAAGACACCCAGTAC. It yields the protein CASSLTGGQDTQY. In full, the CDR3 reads CASSLTGGQDTQYF.

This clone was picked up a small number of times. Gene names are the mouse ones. The chain's CDR3 is CASSDGTGGWAPLF. The CDR3 DNA, read in part, is TGTGCCAGCAGTGATGGGACAGGGGGCTGGGCTCCGCTT. The chain couples TRBV13-1 to TRBJ1-5; 11 positions agree with TRBD1. The read falls 1 residue short of the CDR3 end, and the missing part is taken from the germline J gene. The CDR3 is made up of 14 amino acids. The germline V gene encodes CDR1 NSHNY and CDR2 SYGAGN. V lost 0 bases and J lost 9; bases outside the gene matches: 2.

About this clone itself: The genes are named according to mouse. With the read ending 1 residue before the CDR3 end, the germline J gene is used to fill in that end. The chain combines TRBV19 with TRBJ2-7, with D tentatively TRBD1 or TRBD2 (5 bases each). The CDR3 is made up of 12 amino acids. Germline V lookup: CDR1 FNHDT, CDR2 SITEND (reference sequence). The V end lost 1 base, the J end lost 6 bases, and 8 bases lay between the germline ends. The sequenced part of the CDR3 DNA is TGTGCCAGCAGTATAACGGGGCTTGAACAGTAC. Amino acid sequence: CASSITGLEQY. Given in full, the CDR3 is CASSITGLEQYF.

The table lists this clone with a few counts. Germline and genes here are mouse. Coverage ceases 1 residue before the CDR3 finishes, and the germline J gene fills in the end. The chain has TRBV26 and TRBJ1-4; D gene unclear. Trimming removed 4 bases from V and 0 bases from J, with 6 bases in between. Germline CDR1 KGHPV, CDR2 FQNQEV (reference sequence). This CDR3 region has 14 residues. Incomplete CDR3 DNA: TGTGCCAGCAGTCCCGCAATTTCCAACGAAAGATTATTT. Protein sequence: CASSPAISNERLF. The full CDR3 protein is CASSPAISNERLFF.

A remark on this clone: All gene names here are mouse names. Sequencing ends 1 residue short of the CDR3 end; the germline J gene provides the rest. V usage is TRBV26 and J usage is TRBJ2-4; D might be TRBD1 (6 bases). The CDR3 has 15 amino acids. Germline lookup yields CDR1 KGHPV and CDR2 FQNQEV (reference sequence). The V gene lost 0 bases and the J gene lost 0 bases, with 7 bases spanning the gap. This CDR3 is CASSLSRGSQNTLYF. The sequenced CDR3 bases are TGTGCCAGCAGTCTGTCCAGGGGAAGTCAAAACACCTTGTAC.

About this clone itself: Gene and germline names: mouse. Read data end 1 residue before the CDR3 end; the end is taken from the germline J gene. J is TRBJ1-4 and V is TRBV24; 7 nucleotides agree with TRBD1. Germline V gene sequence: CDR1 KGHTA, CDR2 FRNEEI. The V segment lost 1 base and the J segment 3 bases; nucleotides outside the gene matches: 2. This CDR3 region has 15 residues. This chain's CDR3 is CASSLSQGANERLFF. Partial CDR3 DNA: TGTGCCAGCAGTCTGTCGCAGGGGGCCAACGAAAGATTATTT.

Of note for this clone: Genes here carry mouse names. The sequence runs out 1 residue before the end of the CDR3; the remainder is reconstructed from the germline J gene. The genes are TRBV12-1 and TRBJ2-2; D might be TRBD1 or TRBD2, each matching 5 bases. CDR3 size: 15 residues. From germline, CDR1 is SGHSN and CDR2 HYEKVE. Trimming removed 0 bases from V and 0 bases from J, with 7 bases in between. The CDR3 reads CASSLGAANTGQLYF. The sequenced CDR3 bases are TGTGCCAGCTCTCTCGGGGCGGCAAACACCGGGCAGCTCTAC.

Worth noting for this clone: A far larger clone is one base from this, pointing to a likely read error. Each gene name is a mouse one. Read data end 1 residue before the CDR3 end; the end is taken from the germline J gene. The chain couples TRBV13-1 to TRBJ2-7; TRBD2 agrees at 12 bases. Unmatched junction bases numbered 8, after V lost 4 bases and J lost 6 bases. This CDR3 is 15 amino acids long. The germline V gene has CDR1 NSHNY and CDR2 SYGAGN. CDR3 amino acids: CASSYRGTGGSEQYF. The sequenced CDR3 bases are TGTGCCAGCAGTTATAGGGGGACTGGGGGGAGTGAACAGTAC.